These T cell receptor beta chains were read from a single sample in a study of TIL therapy for anti-PD-1-resistant metastatic lung cancer. Profiled with immunoSEQ multiplex PCR; TCRdb holds only in-frame clones, not every one. The data show approximately 17,000 clones, about three quarters seen once. This specimen consisted of blood, obtained at baseline. These TCRs come from a person between 30 and 80 years old with non-small cell lung cancer. CDR3s include the opening cysteine and the closing phenylalanine or tryptophan. The order of the fields is clone size, D gene, V gene, J gene, CDR3 DNA, CDR3 protein. D genes are given only for firm matches. Some rows have no size entry. The others give once, few or many, or a class for an expanded clone.

.	.	TRBV9	TRBJ2-2	TGTGCCAGCAGCGTAGCAGGGGGGGGCACCGGGGAGCTGTTTTTT	CASSVAGGGTGELFF
.	.	TRBV7-2	TRBJ2-7	TGTGCCAGCAGCTTAGCGGGTAGCTCCTACGAGCAGTACTTC	CASSLAGSSYEQYF
.	.	TRBV18	TRBJ2-5	TGTGCCAGCTCAAGTCTTCGAGAGACCCAGTACTTC	CASSSLRETQYF
.	.	TRBV6-6	TRBJ2-1	TGTGCCAGCAGCCCCGGAACCGGAGGTGAGCAGTTCTTC	CASSPGTGGEQFF
.	.	TRBV4-3	TRBJ2-7	TGCGCCAGCAGCCAAGAAGTGGGTTACGAGCAGTACTTC	CASSQEVGYEQYF
.	.	TRBV5-1	TRBJ1-1	TGCGCCAGCAGCGAAGGGAACACTGAAGCTTTCTTT	CASSEGNTEAFF
.	.	TRBV30	TRBJ1-4	TGTGCCTGGAGCCCTGCCGTGGGGCGAACTAATGAAAAACTGTTTTTT	CAWSPAVGRTNEKLFF
.	.	TRBV11-2	TRBJ1-1	TGTGCCAGCAGCTTACACTTGAACACTGAAGCTTTCTTT	CASSLHLNTEAFF
.	TRBD1	TRBV12-5	TRBJ1-2	TGTGCTAGTGGTTTGGTACGGGGGACAGCTAACTATGGCTACACCTTC	CASGLVRGTANYGYTF
.	TRBD1	TRBV18	TRBJ1-2	TGTGCCAGCTCACCTGGACAGGGTGCATCCTATGGCTACACCTTC	CASSPGQGASYGYTF
once	.	TRBV30	TRBJ2-3	TGTGCCTTGGGCCGGGATACGCAGTATTTT	CALGRDTQYF
.	.	TRBV2	TRBJ1-1	TGTGCCAGCAGTGAAGCGCTAGGGGAGGGGACGACTGAAGCTTTCTTT	CASSEALGEGTTEAFF
once	TRBD1	TRBV18	TRBJ2-7	TGTGCCAGCTCATCGGGACAGGGGAAGCAGTACTTC	CASSSGQGKQYF
.	.	TRBV28	TRBJ2-1	TGTGCCAGCAGTTTCGACAGGGGAGGGGATGAGCAGTTCTTC	CASSFDRGGDEQFF
.	.	TRBV30	TRBJ2-3	TGTGCCTGGAGTTACGGGGCAGATACGCAGTATTTT	CAWSYGADTQYF
.	TRBD2	TRBV4-2	TRBJ2-5	TGTGCCAGCAGCCAAGATCGTGGGCCAGCGGGGGGGCCTCGGGAGACCCAGTACTTC	CASSQDRGPAGGPRETQYF
few	TRBD2	TRBV7-9	TRBJ2-3	TGTGCCGGCGGGGGGCCGGGTACAGATACGCAGTATTTT	CAGGGPGTDTQYF
.	TRBD1	TRBV2	TRBJ2-6	TGTGCCACCGGGACAGGGGCTAGCTCTGGGGCCAACGTCCTGACTTTC	CATGTGASSGANVLTF
.	.	TRBV30	TRBJ2-3	TGTGCCTGGAGTAAACGGGACACAGATACGCAGTATTTT	CAWSKRDTDTQYF
.	.	TRBV2	TRBJ1-2	TGTGCCAGCAGTCAACAGGGAGACTATGGCTACACCTTC	CASSQQGDYGYTF